The next 18 T cell receptor beta chains were all read from a single sample in a study of cytomegalovirus exposure and HLA in healthy donors. PCR primers comprised 60 Vbeta and 13 Jbeta primers. Clones were sequenced by immunoSEQ multiplex PCR, and TCRdb holds only the in-frame ones, with some missing. The data contain approximately 79,000 clones, around 81% of them seen just once; the ten biggest clones take up less than 2%. The sample taken for sequencing was PBMCs. All receptors derive from a middle-aged man in good health and CMV-seronegative.

The rearrangement uses TRBV4-1 and TRBJ2-1, with TRBD2 matching 8 bases. CDR3 length: 19 amino acids. V lost 4 bases to trimming and J lost 1 base; unmatched junction nucleotides: 15. Germline CDR1 and CDR2: MGHRA and YSYEKL. This CDR3 reads CASSRQPGSQRESYNEQFF. The CDR3 nucleotides are TGCGCCAGCAGCCGACAACCGGGGTCTCAGCGGGAGTCCTACAATGAGCAGTTCTTC.

The genes are TRBV2 and TRBJ1-5; D gene uncertain. V dropped 6 bases and J dropped 5 bases, with 11 bases sitting between them. This CDR3 has 13 residues. Germline CDR1 and CDR2: SNHLY and FYNNEI. The CDR3 DNA follows: TGTGCCAGCAGGGGAGGGATTTATCAGCCCCAGCATTTT. Its translation is CASRGGIYQPQHF.

The chain couples TRBV7-9 to TRBJ1-6; 7 positions agree with TRBD1. The ends lost 1 base at V and 9 bases at J; junction bases unmatched: 12. The CDR3 consists of 17 residues. Germline V lookup: CDR1 SEHNR, CDR2 FQNEAQ (reference sequence). The CDR3 bases are TGTGCCAGCAGCTTAGATGTTTTTGGCAGGGGGGTTTCACCCCTCCACTTT. Residues: CASSLDVFGRGVSPLHF.

This chain joins TRBV29-1 and TRBJ1-1; D is ambiguous. This CDR3 has 11 amino acids. CDR1 SQVTM and CDR2 ANQGSEA come from the germline V gene. Trimming cost V 6 bases and J 1 base, with 6 bases left between them. CDR3 in amino acids: CSVSQNTEAFF. CDR3 nucleotide sequence: TGCAGCGTATCCCAGAACACTGAAGCTTTCTTT.

The gene calls are TRBV5-1 and TRBJ1-2; unclear D gene. CDR3 length: 15 residues. Germline V gives CDR1 SGHRS, CDR2 YFSETQ. Trimming pared 1 base from V and 1 base from J, leaving 11 bases between. The CDR3 DNA follows: TGCGCCAGCAGCTTGAATTACAACAGTAACTATGGCTACACCTTC. It yields the protein CASSLNYNSNYGYTF.

Comments on this clone: The junction differs from germline at one of its ends, possibly a read error. The genes are TRBV27 and TRBJ2-6, with 9 nucleotides matching TRBD1. CDR3 length: 18 residues. CDR1 MNHEY and CDR2 SMNVEV come from the germline V gene (reference sequence). CDR3 in DNA: TGTGCCAGCAGCCCAGTGGGGGACAGGGTCCCTGGGGCCAACGGCCTGACTTTC. Encoded protein: CASSPVGDRVPGANGLTF.

This rearrangement joins TRBV4-1 to TRBJ2-2, with 7 nucleotides matching TRBD1. The germline gives CDR1 MGHRA, CDR2 YSYEKL. The V segment lost 2 bases and the J segment 8 bases; nucleotides outside the gene matches: 5. The CDR3 loop spans 14 amino acids. Written as DNA, the CDR3 is TGCGCCAGCAGCCAACCACCCAGGGGGGGGGAGCTGTTTTTT. Residues: CASSQPPRGGELFF.

The V gene is TRBV14, the J gene TRBJ2-5; the D is unclear. CDR1 SGHDN and CDR2 FVKESK come from the germline V gene. V lost 2 bases and J 5 bases, leaving 9 bases between the germline ends. The CDR3 has 13 residues. CDR3 sequence: CASSQFRSETQYF. CDR3 nucleotides: TGTGCCAGCAGCCAATTCCGGTCGGAGACCCAGTACTTC.

The chain recombines TRBV2 with TRBJ1-1, with D possibly TRBD1 on 6 matching bases. The CDR3 extends over 19 amino acids. The germline gives CDR1 SNHLY, CDR2 FYNNEI. V gave up 5 bases and J gave up 7 bases, with 32 bases separating them. DNA for the CDR3: TGTGCCAGCAGTTCTGTTAACTGTTGGGCATTACAGGGCCTCTGTGAAGCTTTCTTT. This translates into CASSSVNCWALQGLCEAFF.

V and J are TRBV5-1 and TRBJ2-7; TRBD1 matches at 8 bases. Unmatched junction bases numbered 5, after V lost 2 bases and J lost 1 base. The CDR3 extends over 15 amino acids. Germline V gives CDR1 SGHRS, CDR2 YFSETQ. CDR3 nucleotide sequence: TGCGCCAGCAGCTTTACGCAGGGGGCGTCCTACGAGCAGTACTTC. This translates into CASSFTQGASYEQYF.

This sequence joins TRBV2 and TRBJ2-5; unclear D gene. The CDR3 loop spans 11 amino acids. V was cut by 2 bases and J by 11 bases, with 9 bases left in between. Per the germline V gene, CDR1 is SNHLY and CDR2 is FYNNEI. This CDR3 reads CASSEYRWQYF. The CDR3 DNA reads as TGTGCCAGCAGTGAATACAGATGGCAGTACTTC.

The chain has TRBV6-5 and TRBJ2-7, with TRBD1 identical over 7 bases. Germline V gene lookup returns CDR1 MNHEY and CDR2 SVGAGI. The CDR3 extends over 13 amino acids. Germline trimming cut 6 bases from V and 3 bases from J; bases unmatched to any gene: 5. Written as DNA, the CDR3 is TGTGCCAGCAGACAGGGGATCGACTACGAGCAGTACTTC. Translation gives CASRQGIDYEQYF.

As DNA, the CDR3 is TGTGCCAGCAGCGTTCGGCCACAGGGGGCTGACTATGGCTACACCTTC. Residues: CASSVRPQGADYGYTF. V gene TRBV9 combines with J gene TRBJ1-2; 9 bases fit TRBD1. Germline CDR1 reads SGDLS; CDR2 reads YYNGEE. V lost 2 bases to trimming and J lost 3 bases; unmatched junction nucleotides: 8. The CDR3 runs to 16 residues.

The gene calls are TRBV4-1 and TRBJ2-1; 11 nucleotides align to TRBD1. This CDR3 spans 16 amino acids. The germline V gene encodes CDR1 MGHRA and CDR2 YSYEKL. V trimming: 4 bases; J trimming: 7 bases; junction bases outside the gene matches: 9. The CDR3, as DNA: TGCGCCAGCAGCCGTCCCGGGACAGGGGGGTGGAATGAGCAGTTCTTC. It translates to CASSRPGTGGWNEQFF.

The chain has TRBV11-2 and TRBJ2-1; D is unresolved. Germline CDR1 and CDR2: SGHAT and FQNNGV. V lost 7 bases and J lost 7, with 11 bases in between. The CDR3 runs 12 residues. The CDR3: CASTRFENEQFF. CDR3 bases: TGTGCCAGCACCCGGTTCGAGAATGAGCAGTTCTTC.

The genes are TRBV28 and TRBJ2-7, with D perhaps TRBD1 (5 bases). The CDR3 contains 12 residues. The V and J ends lost 8 bases and 2 bases respectively, with 10 bases between them. Germline V gene sequence: CDR1 MDHEN, CDR2 SYDVKM. In DNA form, the CDR3 reads TGTGCCAGCCTCCAGGGTACCTACGAGCAGTACTTC. Its protein product is CASLQGTYEQYF. The variable domain in full, completed from reference TRBV28 and TRBJ2-7, reads DVKVTQSSRYLVKRTGEKVFLECVQDMDHENMFWYRQDPGLGLRLIYFSYDVKMKEKGDIPEGYSVSREKKERFSLILESASTNQTSMYLCASLQGTYEQYFGPGTRLTVT.

The genes are TRBV2 and TRBJ2-5; D gene uncertain. V was shortened by 5 bases and J by 2 bases, with 9 bases between the two germline ends. This CDR3 has 13 amino acids. Germline CDR1 is SNHLY and CDR2 is FYNNEI. The CDR3 spells CASSPVEQETQYF. For the CDR3, the DNA is TGTGCCAGCAGTCCGGTTGAACAAGAGACCCAGTACTTC.

CDR3 nucleotides: TGTGCCAGTAGTCGGGGAGCCTCTGGGGCCAACGTCCTGACTTTC. Translated: CASSRGASGANVLTF. The chain joins TRBV19 to TRBJ2-6; tentative D call: TRBD2 (5 bases). The CDR3 sequence is 15 residues long. Germline V gene sequence: CDR1 LNHDA, CDR2 SQIVND (reference sequence). With 5 bases removed from V and 0 bases from J, the gap between germline ends came to 8 bases.